The next 30 T cell receptor beta chains were all read from a single sample in a study of cytomegalovirus exposure and HLA in healthy donors. PCR employed 60 Vbeta and 13 Jbeta primers. The assay was immunoSEQ multiplex PCR, and TCRdb's table has in-frame clones only and misses some. There are roughly 110,000 clones in the sample; around 64% occur only once, and about 2.2% lies in the top ten. Sequenced: PBMCs. Receptors were obtained from a woman aged 25 to 39 in good health and CMV-seronegative.

V gene TRBV7-8 combines with J gene TRBJ1-5; TRBD1 agrees at 10 bases. V lost 5 bases and J lost 0; bases outside the gene matches: 13. Germline CDR1 SGHVS, CDR2 FQNEAQ. The CDR3 length is 19 residues. CDR3 DNA sequence: TGTGCCAGCAGCCAGGGACAGGGGACGATTAGTGTTAGCAATCAGCCCCAGCATTTT. It specifies CASSQGQGTISVSNQPQHF. Full variable domain (outside the CDR3, taken from reference TRBV7-8 and TRBJ1-5): GAGVSQSPRYKVAKRGQDVALRCDPISGHVSLFWYQQALGQGPEFLTYFQNEAQLDKSGLPSDRFFAERPEGSVSTLKIQRTQQEDSAVYLCASSQGQGTISVSNQPQHFGDGTRLSIL.

The chain has TRBV5-6 and TRBJ1-2; a weak D match, TRBD1 (5 bases). CDR3 length equals 16 residues. Germline assignment: CDR1 SGHDT and CDR2 YYEEEE. The V gene lost 2 bases and the J gene lost 6 bases, with 20 bases spanning the gap. CDR3 sequence (DNA): TGTGCCAGCAGCTTAATGGCCAGGGCAGTCAAGGATGGCTACACCTTC. Translated: CASSLMARAVKDGYTF.

The rearrangement links TRBV29-1 to TRBJ2-1; 8 nucleotides agree with TRBD2. CDR3 length equals 10 residues. J gave up 14 bases and V 2 bases, and 2 bases lay outside the gene matches. Per germline, CDR1 SQVTM and CDR2 ANQGSEA. The chain's CDR3 is CSVELREEFF. CDR3 bases: TGCAGCGTTGAATTGCGGGAGGAGTTCTTC.

The rearrangement joins TRBV9 to TRBJ2-3; TRBD2 matches 9 bases. The CDR3 extends over 15 amino acids. J was trimmed by 4 bases and V by 0 bases; bases with no gene match: 3. CDR1 is SGDLS, CDR2 YYNGEE, per germline. The DNA for the CDR3 is TGTGCCAGCAGCGTAGGCGGGAGGGCCCCAGATACGCAGTATTTT. It codes for CASSVGGRAPDTQYF.

The CDR3 spells CAWSVRIGVGELFF. In DNA form, the CDR3 reads TGTGCCTGGAGTGTTCGTATAGGAGTCGGGGAGCTGTTTTTT. This chain uses TRBV30 with TRBJ2-2, with unresolved D. The CDR3 has 14 amino acids. Germline-derived CDR1 and CDR2 are GTSNPN and SVGIG (reference sequence). V lost 0 bases to trimming and J lost 7 bases, with 12 bases between them.

The chain employs TRBV6-1 and TRBJ2-5, with TRBD2 matching 10 bases. The J call is uncertain, as TRBJ2-7 better fits the DNA end. CDR1 is MNHNS and CDR2 is SASEGT in the germline V gene. This CDR3 has 15 amino acids. The CDR3 spells CASSDRRTSGYEQYF. CDR3 in DNA: TGTGCCAGCAGTGATCGGAGGACTAGCGGTTACGAGCAGTACTTC.

The chain couples TRBV5-1 to TRBJ1-1; D is perhaps TRBD1 (5 bases). The germline CDR1 and CDR2 sequences are SGHRS and YFSETQ. There are 16 residues in the CDR3. V lost 5 bases, J lost 6 bases, and 23 bases lay in between. The CDR3 nucleotides are TGCGCCAGCAGTCCAACCCCACGGCAGGGCCGACCTGAAGCTTTCTTT. This translates into CASSPTPRQGRPEAFF.

The chain carries TRBV4-3 and TRBJ2-7; TRBD2 matches at 10 bases. Germline assignment: CDR1 LGHNA and CDR2 YSLEER. The CDR3 has 16 amino acids. Losses at the gene ends were 4 bases for V and 4 bases for J; bases not matched to a gene: 10. Here the CDR3 DNA reads TGCGCCAGCAGCCGTGGACGGCCTAGCGGGAGTTACGAGCAGTACTTC. Protein: CASSRGRPSGSYEQYF.

The chain is built from TRBV7-2 and TRBJ2-1; 10 bases match TRBD2. V trimming: 5 bases; J trimming: 6 bases; junction bases outside the gene matches: 7. CDR1 and CDR2 from the germline V gene are SGHTA and FQGNSA. The CDR3 has 15 residues. CDR3 in amino acids: CASSPGLAAGNEQFF. Here the CDR3 DNA reads TGTGCCAGCAGCCCAGGACTAGCGGCAGGCAATGAGCAGTTCTTC.

This clone has just a few counts. The CDR3 bases are TGTGCCAGCTCAGAGGACAGGGGTCATTCCTACGAGCAGTACTTC. It encodes CASSEDRGHSYEQYF. The V and J genes are TRBV18 and TRBJ2-7, with TRBD1 matching over 9 bases. Losses at the gene ends were 5 bases for V and 1 base for J; bases not matched to a gene: 6. Per germline, CDR1 KGHSH and CDR2 LQKENI. CDR3 length: 15 amino acids.

This clone was observed a single time. The chain carries TRBV28 and TRBJ1-1; 9 bases line up with TRBD1. V gave up 10 bases and J gave up 11 bases; unmatched junction bases: 11. This CDR3 spans 12 amino acids. Germline V gene lookup returns CDR1 MDHEN and CDR2 SYDVKM. The CDR3 DNA follows: TGTGCCACTGGGACAGGGCCCTACTGGGCTTTCTTT. Translation gives CATGTGPYWAFF.

This chain joins TRBV18 and TRBJ2-1; TRBD2 matches 15 bases. V was pared by 8 bases and J by 10 bases, with 9 bases of the junction left unmatched. Germline CDR1 is KGHSH and CDR2 is LQKENI. The CDR3 is made up of 15 amino acids. DNA for the CDR3: TGTGCCAGCAACACCTTGGGACTAGCGGGAGGAGAGCAGTTCTTC. It codes for CASNTLGLAGGEQFF.

This chain uses TRBV4-2 with TRBJ2-7; TRBD1 matches 9 bases. CDR3 length: 16 amino acids. CDR1 and CDR2 (germline): LGHNA, YNFKEQ. V shed 3 bases, J shed 3 bases, and the junction held 9 bases outside the gene matches. CDR3: CASSQAGQGTIYEQYF. The CDR3 nucleotides are TGTGCCAGCAGCCAGGCTGGACAGGGGACCATCTACGAGCAGTACTTC.

The gene calls are TRBV10-1 and TRBJ2-1, with TRBD2 matching 13 bases. Germline V gene data show CDR1 as WNHNN and CDR2 as SYGVQD (reference sequence). The CDR3 consists of 15 residues. V lost 2 bases, J lost 9 bases, and 4 bases stayed unmatched. CDR3 nucleotides: TGCGCCAGCAGTGAGGGACTAGCGGGAGTGGGTGAGCAGTTCTTC. Translated, it gives CASSEGLAGVGEQFF.

CDR3 loop: CASSENIGGSSSYEQYF. The CDR3 DNA is TGCGCCAGCAGCGAGAACATCGGCGGGTCTAGCTCCTACGAGCAGTACTTC. The chain links TRBV5-1 to TRBJ2-7; D perhaps matches TRBD2 (5 bases). The germline V gene has CDR1 SGHRS and CDR2 YFSETQ. V was pared by 4 bases and J by 0 bases, with 20 bases between. This CDR3 region has 17 residues.

The chain has TRBV7-2 and TRBJ2-7, with TRBD2 matching over 10 bases. V lost 1 base and J lost 6; bases outside the gene matches: 6. CDR3 length equals 15 residues. Germline V CDR1 and CDR2: SGHTA, FQGNSA. The CDR3 region has the DNA TGTGCCAGCAGCTTAGAGGGACTAGCGTCTCGCGAGCAGTACTTC. Its translation: CASSLEGLASREQYF.

V gene TRBV7-9 combines with J gene TRBJ2-3, with 11 bases lining up with TRBD2. Germline trimming cut 1 base from V and 6 bases from J; bases unmatched to any gene: 12. Germline V CDR1 and CDR2: SEHNR, FQNEAQ (reference sequence). This CDR3 has 18 amino acids. This chain's CDR3 is CASSLGYQASGRMDTQYF. The DNA for the CDR3 is TGTGCCAGCAGCTTAGGCTACCAAGCTAGCGGGAGGATGGATACGCAGTATTTT.

The V call is TRBV9, the J call TRBJ2-3, with D possibly being TRBD2 (6 bases). Germline assignment: CDR1 SGDLS and CDR2 YYNGEE. Trimming cost V 0 bases and J 3 bases, with 8 bases left between them. This CDR3 is 14 amino acids long. The chain's CDR3 is CASSVALATDTQYF. The CDR3 DNA reads TGTGCCAGCAGCGTAGCACTAGCTACAGATACGCAGTATTTT.

This chain joins TRBV18 and TRBJ1-1, with TRBD1 as a possible D gene (6 bases). Germline assignment: CDR1 KGHSH and CDR2 LQKENI. V lost 8 bases and J lost 0, with 10 bases in between. The CDR3 totals 13 residues. CDR3 bases: TGTGCCAGCGGGGGGGGCATGAACACTGAAGCTTTCTTT. It codes for CASGGGMNTEAFF.

The rearrangement links TRBV15 to TRBJ1-1; tentative D call: TRBD1 (6 bases). Germline V gene data show CDR1 as LNHNV and CDR2 as YYDKDF (reference sequence). Trimming stripped 0 bases from V and 10 bases from J, with 18 bases between. The CDR3 is made up of 15 amino acids. The CDR3 sequence: CATSRDRGGDSGAFF. The CDR3 DNA reads as TGTGCCACCAGCAGAGATAGGGGGGGGGACTCGGGAGCTTTCTTT.

V usage is TRBV9 and J usage is TRBJ1-3; no clear D gene. Trimming took off 2 bases at V and 3 bases at J, with 3 bases between the two ends. This CDR3 spans 12 amino acids. Germline V CDR1 and CDR2: SGDLS, YYNGEE. The CDR3 region is CASSVYGNTIYF. For the CDR3, the DNA is TGTGCCAGCAGCGTTTATGGAAACACCATATATTTT.

The chain recombines TRBV27 with TRBJ2-1; 8 bases fit TRBD2. The length of the CDR3 is 14 residues. Germline V gene lookup returns CDR1 MNHEY and CDR2 SMNVEV (reference sequence). V shed 6 bases, J shed 2 bases, and the junction held 3 bases outside the gene matches. The CDR3 region is CASSPGLAYNEQFF. In DNA, the CDR3 is TGTGCCAGCAGCCCGGGACTAGCCTACAATGAGCAGTTCTTC.

This chain links TRBV9 with TRBJ1-5; no firm D call. Germline loops: CDR1 SGDLS, CDR2 YYNGEE. V lost 4 bases and J lost 3, with 11 bases in between. The CDR3 has 14 residues. Written as DNA, the CDR3 is TGTGCCAGCAGCCCAACGGGTAACAATCAGCCCCAGCATTTT. Translated: CASSPTGNNQPQHF. The whole variable domain, filled in from reference TRBV9 and TRBJ1-5, reads DSGVTQTPKHLITATGQRVTLRCSPRSGDLSVYWYQQSLDQGLQFLIQYYNGEERAKGNILERFSAQQFPDLHSELNLSSLELGDSALYFCASSPTGNNQPQHFGDGTRLSIL.

The chain has TRBV7-9 and TRBJ1-4; D is unresolved. The V gene's germline CDR1 is SEHNR and CDR2 FQNEAQ (reference sequence). This CDR3 comprises 14 residues. V gave up 5 bases and J gave up 4 bases, with 11 bases separating them. The CDR3 DNA follows: TGTGCCAGCAGCCCAGGCCTCAGTAATGAAAAACTGTTTTTT. Encoded protein: CASSPGLSNEKLFF.

The chain employs TRBV28 and TRBJ2-7; 7 positions agree with TRBD1. From germline, CDR1 is MDHEN and CDR2 SYDVKM. The CDR3 has 17 residues. With 6 bases clipped from V and 4 bases from J, the junction kept 18 bases outside the gene matches. This CDR3 reads CASRHRLSVDRRYEQYF. The CDR3 DNA follows: TGTGCCAGCAGACACCGGCTAAGTGTGGACAGGCGGTACGAGCAGTACTTC.

The chain links TRBV18 to TRBJ1-5, with TRBD1 as a possible D gene (6 bases). The CDR3 extends over 14 amino acids. V lost 5 bases and J 5 bases, leaving 13 bases between the germline ends. Germline V gene lookup returns CDR1 KGHSH and CDR2 LQKENI. The DNA for the CDR3 is TGTGCCAGCTCAATCGGGGCAGGGGATCAGCCCCAGCATTTT. Protein: CASSIGAGDQPQHF. The whole variable domain, filled in from reference TRBV18 and TRBJ1-5, reads NAGVMQNPRHLVRRRGQEARLRCSPMKGHSHVYWYRQLPEEGLKFMVYLQKENIIDESGMPKERFSAEFPKEGPSILRIQQVVRGDSAAYFCASSIGAGDQPQHFGDGTRLSIL.

The J gene is TRBJ2-1, the V gene TRBV9; 9 nucleotides agree with TRBD2. Per germline, CDR1 SGDLS and CDR2 YYNGEE. With 4 bases clipped from V and 5 bases from J, the junction kept 4 bases outside the gene matches. This CDR3 region has 14 residues. The CDR3 is CASSPGLANNEQFF. In DNA form, the CDR3 reads TGTGCCAGCAGCCCGGGACTAGCTAACAATGAGCAGTTCTTC.

This chain uses TRBV7-2 with TRBJ1-1; 7 bases line up with TRBD1. The V segment lost 0 bases and the J segment 11 bases; nucleotides outside the gene matches: 12. Germline V gene sequence: CDR1 SGHTA, CDR2 FQGNSA. The CDR3 contains 15 residues. CDR3 bases: TGTGCCAGCAGCTTAGCCTATTACAGGGGCTCAGAGGCTTTCTTT. This encodes CASSLAYYRGSEAFF.

The rearrangement uses TRBV14 and TRBJ1-1; D remains ambiguous. CDR3 length: 16 amino acids. Germline V lookup: CDR1 SGHDN, CDR2 FVKESK. The germline V and J ends were trimmed by 1 base and 1 base, with 13 bases remaining between them. In DNA, the CDR3 is TGTGCCAGCAGCCAAGCCGAGGGTAATGGGAACACTGAAGCTTTCTTT. It yields the protein CASSQAEGNGNTEAFF. Full variable domain (remainder filled in from reference TRBV14 and TRBJ1-1): EAGVTQFPSHSVIEKGQTVTLRCDPISGHDNLYWYRRVMGKEIKFLLHFVKESKQDESGMPNNRFLAERTGGTYSTLKVQPAELEDSGVYFCASSQAEGNGNTEAFFGQGTRLTVV.

The chain carries TRBV7-2 and TRBJ2-7; D gene ambiguous. CDR3 size: 12 residues. CDR1 is SGHTA, CDR2 FQGNSA, per germline. The ends were cut back, 3 bases at V and 4 bases at J, with 7 bases in the middle. The CDR3 nucleotides are TGTGCCAGCAGCTTGTCCAGGTACGAGCAGTACTTC. The encoded protein is CASSLSRYEQYF.